This T cell receptor beta chain was profiled in a study of response to subunit inactivated influenza vaccine. Study results and limitations: The authors suggested that every seasonal influenza vaccination recruits few new T cells.

This clonotype came up a few times. Its antigen is not identified. TCRdb processed the RT-PCR reads anew with MiXCR; each CDR3 protein has one entry. The table includes around 470,000 distinct CDR3 sequences, approximately 7.2% detected once. Sequencing used PBMCs from blood, obtained 23 to 25 months after vaccination. This clonotype was sampled from a man between 50 and 70 years old who received an inactivated influenza vaccine.

The CDR3 DNA reads as TGTGCCAGCAGCTTAGTCCGGAGAACGAGAGGAAACACCATATATTTT. Its protein product is CASSLVRRTRGNTIYF. The chain couples TRBV7-2 to TRBJ1-3, with D uncertain. Germline values: CDR1 SGHTA, CDR2 FQGNSA. CDR3 size: 16 residues. Trimming cost V 1 base and J 4 bases, with 14 bases left between them.